This T cell receptor beta chain stems from a study of beta chain features in type 1 diabetes. Study observations and caveats: Possibly, sequencing cDNA over-represented cells that had high TCR expression levels. In all four CD4+ subsets, TCRB CDR3 length was significantly, moderately reduced in type 1 diabetes.

In its sample, this clone was seen many times. Its specificity is not known. Every bit of the isolated RNA underwent reverse transcription, so sequencing read expressed TCRB transcripts. Sequencing used immunoSEQ multiplex PCR; TCRdb keeps in-frame clones, though not all of them. The sample consists of about 160,000 clones, 7.8% of them appearing once. Germline values: CDR1 SGHRS, CDR2 YFSETQ. V was clipped by 5 bases and J by 6 bases, with 16 bases between them. The CDR3 is 14 amino acids. The specimen was central memory CD4+ T cells from blood. The clonotype was recovered from a woman between 40 and 55 years old with type 1 diabetes. The J gene is TRBJ2-3, the V gene TRBV5-1, with D unresolved. The CDR3 DNA is TGCGCCAGCAGAGCTGTTTCCGCGGAGGATACGCAGTATTTT. Its translation: CASRAVSAEDTQYF.